The table lists the clone carrying this T cell receptor (beta chain) with many counts. TCRdb reprocessed the 5' RACE reads with MiXCR, giving one entry per CDR3 protein. The repertoire includes around 16,000 distinct CDR3 sequences, around 4% of them detected once, and less than 0.45% sits in the top ten. V lost 1 base and J 8 bases, leaving 9 bases between the germline ends. There are 13 residues in the CDR3. Germline V gene sequence: CDR1 SNHLY, CDR2 FYNNEI. These data originate in a study of T cells after yellow fever vaccination. The gene calls are TRBV2 and TRBJ2-1, with D unresolved. The sample here was PBMCs, either bulk or a sorted T-cell subset (CD4+, CD8+, memory, or dextramer-sorted; not recorded which), taken 15 days after the yellow fever booster vaccination. The source of this sequence is a man aged 25-45 years who received the YFV17D yellow fever vaccine. The DNA for the CDR3 is TGTGCCAGCAGTGAAGACCATGGCGATGAGCAGTTCTTC. Amino acid sequence: CASSEDHGDEQFF.